The subject of this entry is one TCR beta chain. The CDR3 covers 17 residues. Germline loops: CDR1 MGHRA, CDR2 YSYEKL. V lost 3 bases, J lost 5 bases, and 9 bases stayed unmatched. This specimen comes from a study of blood T cell repertoires in COVID-19. Across the whole study: Whether acute or convalescent, the COVID-19 samples came from the United States, Italy and Spain. Sample material is recorded as cDNA or gDNA derived from T cells, B-cell-depleted T cells, or PBMCs.

The age range of participants was about 18 to 90 years, with residence in under 25 US areas. Authors' processing steps: Counts of nucleated cells, estimated from reference gene primer amplification, were obtained. TCRdb's table, derived via immunoSEQ multiplex PCR, lists solely in-frame clones and lacks some. V, J and clone size were drawn from that table, and D and trimming were deduced from the DNA. Of 350,000 to 500,000 clones in the sample, about 88% were seen once. The chain joins TRBV4-1 to TRBJ2-1; 11 bases fit TRBD2. This clonotype was sampled from a woman between 18 and 30 years old who had been exposed to COVID-19. The sequenced sample was PBMCs or T cells enriched from blood (not recorded which). The CDR3 bases are TGCGCCAGCAGCCAGATTTTTAGCGGGAGGGGCGACAATGAGCAGTTCTTC. Translation: CASSQIFSGRGDNEQFF.